These 9 T cell receptor beta chains originate from one sample sequenced in a study of cytomegalovirus exposure and HLA in healthy donors. The PCR made use of 60 Vbeta and 13 Jbeta primers. Profiling relied on immunoSEQ multiplex PCR, and the TCRdb table lists in-frame clones only, not all of them. The data show under 150,000 clones, with 60% to 80% seen just once and approximately 5% held by the top ten. The sequenced material came from PBMCs. These receptors came from a woman aged 30 to 39 in good health and CMV-seropositive.

The chain joins TRBV19 to TRBJ2-2, with a possible D match to TRBD2 (5 bases). V was trimmed by 9 bases and J by 4 bases, leaving 15 bases between them. This CDR3 spans 14 amino acids. Germline values: CDR1 LNHDA, CDR2 SQIVND (reference sequence). The DNA for the CDR3 is TGTGCCAGCACCCGACAAGGAGGCACCGGGGAGCTGTTTTTT. This gives the protein CASTRQGGTGELFF.

This clone showed up just a few times. The V and J genes are TRBV5-1 and TRBJ1-1, with D possibly being TRBD1 (6 bases). CDR1 is SGHRS and CDR2 is YFSETQ in the germline V gene. The CDR3 sequence is 14 residues long. V lost 3 bases and J 1 base, leaving 10 bases between the germline ends. The CDR3 sequence: CASSWGGQNTEAFF. CDR3 DNA: TGCGCCAGCAGCTGGGGGGGGCAGAACACTGAAGCTTTCTTT.

The chain is built from TRBV5-1 and TRBJ1-5; 8 bases are a match to TRBD1. From germline, CDR1 is SGHRS and CDR2 YFSETQ. The CDR3 runs 14 residues. The V gene end was trimmed by 7 bases and the J gene end by 0 bases; junction bases not matched to a gene: 3. The CDR3 loop reads CASATGDSNQPQHF. DNA of the CDR3: TGCGCCAGCGCGACAGGGGATAGCAATCAGCCCCAGCATTTT.

This chain connects TRBV11-3 to TRBJ1-1; 7 nucleotides match TRBD1. Germline CDR1 is SGHNT and CDR2 is YENEEA. Trimming at V came to 5 bases and at J to 0 bases, leaving 6 bases not matched to a gene. The CDR3 contains 15 residues. The CDR3 bases are TGTGCCAGCAGCCCTGGGACAGCCCTGAACACTGAAGCTTTCTTT. Residues: CASSPGTALNTEAFF.

The chain has TRBV4-2 and TRBJ2-7, with TRBD1 as a possible D gene (6 bases). The V end was cut by 1 base, the J end by 2 bases, with 12 bases between. Germline-derived CDR1 and CDR2 are LGHNA and YNFKEQ. The CDR3 sequence is 15 residues long. The CDR3, as DNA: TGTGCCAGCAGCCAAGTAAGCGGACAGACCTACGAGCAGTACTTC. It is translated as CASSQVSGQTYEQYF.

The chain links TRBV7-8 to TRBJ2-7, with 10 bases aligning to TRBD1. The CDR3 spans 13 residues. J was trimmed by 6 bases and V by 5 bases; bases with no gene match: 4. The V gene's germline CDR1 is SGHVS and CDR2 FQNEAQ. Here the CDR3 DNA reads TGTGCCAGCAGCCCGGGACAGGGGAGCGAGCAGTACTTC. Protein sequence: CASSPGQGSEQYF.

The rearrangement links TRBV6-1 to TRBJ1-6; D remains unclear. The V and J ends lost 6 bases and 5 bases respectively, with 11 bases between them. The CDR3 totals 14 residues. Germline CDR1 reads MNHNS; CDR2 reads SASEGT. The CDR3 nucleotides read TGTGCCAGCAGACCCGGGGATAATAATTCACCCCTCCACTTT. It encodes CASRPGDNNSPLHF.

The V call is TRBV6-1, the J call TRBJ2-7; 7 bases agree with TRBD2. Trimming removed 8 bases from V and 6 bases from J; junction bases left unmatched: 16. The V gene's germline CDR1 is MNHNS and CDR2 SASEGT. This CDR3 contains 15 residues. CDR3 in DNA: TGTGCCAGCGAACTCCGAGGACTAGAAAGGTTCGAGCAGTACTTC. It translates to CASELRGLERFEQYF.

This clone was counted only a few times. V usage is TRBV2 and J usage is TRBJ1-6, with 8 bases lining up with TRBD1. After removal of 6 bases from V and 13 bases from J, the junction contained 5 bases not matched to a gene. CDR3 length: 12 amino acids. Germline V lookup: CDR1 SNHLY, CDR2 FYNNEI. CDR3 residues: CASRGTGTPLHF. The CDR3 nucleotides are TGTGCCAGCAGGGGGACAGGCACTCCCCTCCACTTT.